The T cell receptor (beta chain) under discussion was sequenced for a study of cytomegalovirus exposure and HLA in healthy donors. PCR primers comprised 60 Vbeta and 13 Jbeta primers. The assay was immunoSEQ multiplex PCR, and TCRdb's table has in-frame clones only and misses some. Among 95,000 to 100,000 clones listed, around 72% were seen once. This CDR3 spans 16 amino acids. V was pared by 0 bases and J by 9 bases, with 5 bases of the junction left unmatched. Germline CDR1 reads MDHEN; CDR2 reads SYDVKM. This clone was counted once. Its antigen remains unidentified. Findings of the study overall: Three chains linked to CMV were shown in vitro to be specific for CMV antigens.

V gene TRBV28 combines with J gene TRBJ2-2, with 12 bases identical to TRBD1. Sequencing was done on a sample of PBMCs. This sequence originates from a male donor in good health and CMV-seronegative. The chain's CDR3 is CASSLWGTGGRRELFF. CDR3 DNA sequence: TGTGCCAGCAGTTTATGGGGGACAGGGGGCAGGAGGGAGCTGTTTTTT.